The clone carrying this T cell receptor beta chain was observed a few times. Its antigen is unidentified. CDR3 length: 14 residues. The germline V gene has CDR1 SGHVS and CDR2 FNYEAQ. V was clipped by 5 bases and J by 7 bases; unmatched bases: 8. This entry comes from a study of T-cell reconstitution after alpha-beta-depleted transplantation in children. Study-level findings and limits: Alpha-beta T cells about two months after transplant reportedly derived from several hundred expanded graft clones. Most T-cell counts and diversity one year after the transplant came from T cells that were newly produced. After transplant, high TCRbeta diversity at day 60 in some patients arose from surviving recipient T cells and thymic progenitors.

Using unique molecular identifiers, the investigators prepared the TCRbeta library. MiXCR, run by TCRdb on the PCR reads, gives a single entry per CDR3 protein. This repertoire shows about 610,000 distinct CDR3 sequences, over 20% found once; its top ten account for about 35%. This TCR was recovered from a boy younger than two with Wiskott-Aldrich syndrome, due to receive a stem cell transplant. Here the sequenced sample was PBMCs, taken before TCRalphabeta/CD19-depleted stem cell transplant. The chain combines TRBV7-6 with TRBJ1-2; 9 nucleotides match TRBD1. DNA of the CDR3: TGTGCCAGCAGCCTGGGACAGGGAACAGGTGGCTACACCTTC. Translating it yields CASSLGQGTGGYTF.